This TCR beta chain was captured in a study of control samples from healthy donors and cancer patients. The repertoire was sequenced with immunoSEQ multiplex PCR; TCRdb's copy has only in-frame clones and lacks some. The sample table includes approximately 190,000 clones. The V end lost 8 bases, the J end lost 2 bases, and 19 bases lay between the germline ends. Germline V gene data show CDR1 as MDHEN and CDR2 as SYDVKM. The CDR3 has 15 amino acids. What was sequenced was blood. J is TRBJ2-7 and V is TRBV28, with TRBD2 as a possible D gene (6 bases). The sequence was collected from a woman between 25 and 40 years old in good health. The CDR3 sequence: CASGTTSPSPYEQYF. For the CDR3, the DNA is TGTGCCAGCGGAACGACTAGTCCCTCGCCCTACGAGCAGTACTTC. Complete variable domain (other parts from reference TRBV28 and TRBJ2-7): DVKVTQSSRYLVKRTGEKVFLECVQDMDHENMFWYRQDPGLGLRLIYFSYDVKMKEKGDIPEGYSVSREKKERFSLILESASTNQTSMYLCASGTTSPSPYEQYFGPGTRLTVT.